This passage covers 30 T cell receptor beta chains from one sample sequenced in a study of beta chain features in type 1 diabetes. Every isolated RNA sample was fully reverse transcribed, so sequencing captured expressed TCRB transcripts. Here immunoSEQ multiplex PCR was the method, and the copy in TCRdb shows in-frame clones only, minus some. The data show about 230,000 clones, about 9.3% seen once. What was sequenced was naive CD4+ T cells from blood. These receptors were obtained from a woman under 30 in good health.

This clone was observed a few times. The J gene is TRBJ2-3, the V gene TRBV5-1, with 7 positions matching TRBD2. The CDR3 runs to 15 residues. The germline V gene has CDR1 SGHRS and CDR2 YFSETQ. The J segment lost 6 bases and the V segment lost 4 bases, leaving 11 bases of the junction unmatched. CDR3 residues: CASSPSRTSYDTQYF. In nucleotides, the CDR3 is TGCGCCAGCAGCCCAAGCCGGACTAGTTACGATACGCAGTATTTT.

Of note for this clone: Other nucleotide sequences from this sample produce the same CDR3. The chain recombines TRBV29-1 with TRBJ1-2; TRBD1 agrees at 11 bases. J gave up 6 bases and V 6 bases, and 0 bases lay outside the gene matches. The CDR3 spans 11 residues. Germline V CDR1 and CDR2: SQVTM, ANQGSEA. CDR3 in DNA: TGCAGCGTGGGACAGGGGGATGGCTACACCTTC. It codes for CSVGQGDGYTF.

About this clone itself: The junction departs from germline at one end; a sequencing error may be responsible. The J gene is TRBJ2-5, the V gene TRBV7-7; 10 nucleotides line up with TRBD1. The germline V gene encodes CDR1 SSHAT and CDR2 FNYEAQ (reference sequence). This CDR3 spans 16 amino acids. The CDR3 DNA reads TGTGCTAGCAGCGTAGGAGGGGGACAGGGGACGGAGACCCAGTACTTC. Protein sequence: CASSVGGGQGTETQYF.

This clone was counted a few times. CDR3 bases: TGTGCCAGTAGTCAGGGATCCGATCAGCCCCAGCATTTT. It yields the protein CASSQGSDQPQHF. V usage is TRBV11-1 and J usage is TRBJ1-5; tentatively, D is TRBD1 (5 bases). The V gene's germline CDR1 is SGHAT and CDR2 FQDESV (reference sequence). V was trimmed by 9 bases and J by 5 bases, leaving 14 bases between them. CDR3 length: 13 residues.

J is TRBJ1-2 and V is TRBV30, with D possibly TRBD1 on 6 matching bases. This CDR3 has 13 residues. CDR1 is GTSNPN, CDR2 SVGIG, per germline (reference sequence). Trimming stripped 0 bases from V and 3 bases from J, with 8 bases between. CDR3 residues: CAWSVQGHYGYTF. The CDR3 DNA follows: TGTGCCTGGAGTGTGCAGGGGCACTATGGCTACACCTTC.

As for this clone: The same CDR3 is also encoded by other DNA sequences in this sample. The J gene is TRBJ2-7, the V gene TRBV5-1; D might be TRBD2 (6 bases). Trimming removed 2 bases from V and 0 bases from J, with 9 bases in between. From germline, CDR1 is SGHRS and CDR2 YFSETQ. The CDR3 covers 14 residues. The CDR3 sequence is CASSFDGSSYEQYF. The DNA of the CDR3 is TGCGCCAGCAGCTTCGACGGGAGCTCCTACGAGCAGTACTTC.

There are a few counts of this clone. The V and J genes are TRBV7-2 and TRBJ1-5; tentative D call: TRBD1 (6 bases). Germline V CDR1 and CDR2: SGHTA, FQGNSA. V was trimmed by 5 bases and J by 2 bases, leaving 13 bases between them. The CDR3 runs to 15 residues. Here the CDR3 reads CASSLLTGGNQPQHF. CDR3 sequence (DNA): TGTGCCAGCAGCCTCCTGACAGGAGGCAATCAGCCCCAGCATTTT.

V usage is TRBV5-1 and J usage is TRBJ2-3; the D gene is possibly TRBD1 (5 bases). V lost 2 bases to trimming and J lost 4 bases, with 11 bases between them. The CDR3 has 14 amino acids. Per germline, CDR1 SGHRS and CDR2 YFSETQ. In DNA, the CDR3 is TGCGCCAGCAGCTTTAAGGGGTACGCAGATACGCAGTATTTT. Amino acids: CASSFKGYADTQYF.

The genes are TRBV15 and TRBJ2-3; D uncertain. Looked up from germline, CDR1 is LNHNV and CDR2 is YYDKDF (reference sequence). Deletions cut 1 base from V and 1 base from J, with 6 bases between. The CDR3 contains 14 residues. As DNA, the CDR3 is TGTGCCACCAGCAGAGGAGCACGCACAGATACGCAGTATTTT. This codes for CATSRGARTDTQYF.

The chain carries TRBV7-9 and TRBJ2-5; D may be TRBD1 (6 bases). The germline CDR1 and CDR2 sequences are SEHNR and FQNEAQ (reference sequence). This CDR3 region has 16 residues. Trimming left V 1 base short and J 8 bases short, with 20 bases between. CDR3 in amino acids: CASSLDPGDTRDTQYF. The DNA of the CDR3 is TGTGCCAGCAGCTTAGATCCAGGGGACACAAGAGATACCCAGTACTTC.

This rearrangement joins TRBV19 to TRBJ1-2, with D possibly matching TRBD1 (6 bases). This CDR3 is built from 13 residues. From germline, CDR1 is LNHDA and CDR2 SQIVND (reference sequence). V was trimmed by 5 bases and J by 7 bases, leaving 14 bases between them. The chain's CDR3 is CASSALTRGGYTF. The CDR3 nucleotides are TGTGCCAGTAGTGCCTTGACCAGGGGTGGCTACACCTTC.

This clone was detected only a few times. The chain joins TRBV6-5 to TRBJ1-2, with D perhaps TRBD1 (5 bases). Germline V CDR1 and CDR2: MNHEY, SVGAGI. The CDR3 has 13 amino acids. Trimming removed 5 bases from V and 4 bases from J, with 11 bases in between. For the CDR3, the DNA is TGTGCCAGCAGTGGCGGGGCCAGCTATGGCTACACCTTC. Encoded protein: CASSGGASYGYTF.

The sample holds a few counts of this clone. The chain has TRBV4-1 and TRBJ2-5; D is perhaps TRBD2 (5 bases). Germline V gene data show CDR1 as MGHRA and CDR2 as YSYEKL. The CDR3 has 11 residues. Trimming removed 1 base at V and 11 bases at J, with 8 bases between. CDR3 sequence: CASSQAREQYF. The DNA for the CDR3 is TGCGCCAGCAGCCAAGCGAGGGAGCAGTACTTC.

This sequence joins TRBV30 and TRBJ2-7; 9 bases are shared with TRBD1. With V trimmed by 3 bases and J by 9 bases, 3 bases remained unmatched. The CDR3 has 11 residues. Germline assignment: CDR1 GTSNPN and CDR2 SVGIG (reference sequence). The CDR3 sequence is CAWRETGGQYF. The CDR3 nucleotides read TGTGCCTGGAGGGAGACAGGGGGGCAGTACTTC.

The table lists this clone with a few counts. The V gene is TRBV6-5, the J gene TRBJ2-1; D is uncertain. V lost 6 bases and J 6 bases, leaving 12 bases between the germline ends. The CDR3 length is 13 residues. The germline gives CDR1 MNHEY, CDR2 SVGAGI. This chain's CDR3 is CASRRPRGNEQFF. DNA for the CDR3: TGTGCCAGCAGAAGGCCCCGAGGCAATGAGCAGTTCTTC.

The sample holds a few counts of this clone. The rearrangement links TRBV5-4 to TRBJ2-5; 7 nucleotides align to TRBD2. From germline, CDR1 is SGHNT and CDR2 YYREEE (reference sequence). This CDR3 comprises 15 residues. Losses at the gene ends were 4 bases for V and 5 bases for J; bases not matched to a gene: 11. The CDR3 DNA reads TGTGCCAGCAGCCAAGATTCACGGGGGGTGGAGACCCAGTACTTC. Amino acids: CASSQDSRGVETQYF.

J is TRBJ1-1 and V is TRBV5-4; TRBD1 might be the D (6 bases). Trimming shortened V by 2 bases and J by 1 base, and 6 bases separated the two germline ends. Germline CDR1 and CDR2: SGHNT and YYREEE (reference sequence). CDR3 length: 13 residues. CDR3 loop: CASSLQGNTEAFF. CDR3 nucleotides: TGTGCCAGCAGCTTACAGGGGAACACTGAAGCTTTCTTT.

This chain uses TRBV11-2 with TRBJ2-1, with 10 bases aligning to TRBD2. Germline-derived CDR1 and CDR2 are SGHAT and FQNNGV. V dropped 0 bases and J dropped 2; count of bases not matched to a gene: 10. The CDR3 sequence is 19 residues long. The CDR3 protein is CASSLDYSGRIRAYNEQFF. DNA for the CDR3: TGTGCCAGCAGCTTAGATTATAGCGGGAGGATAAGGGCCTACAATGAGCAGTTCTTC.

This clone occurred a few times. The V and J genes are TRBV7-9 and TRBJ2-7; 10 nucleotides align to TRBD2. The CDR3 is 15 residues long. From germline, CDR1 is SEHNR and CDR2 FQNEAQ (reference sequence). J lost 3 bases, V lost 1 base, and 3 bases had no gene match. This CDR3 reads CASSLGTSGIYEQYF. In DNA form, the CDR3 reads TGTGCCAGCAGCTTAGGGACTAGCGGTATCTACGAGCAGTACTTC.

This clone has a handful of counts. V usage is TRBV21-1 and J usage is TRBJ2-1; the listed D gene, TRBD2, was not tested against the DNA. TRBV21-1 is a known pseudogene. This CDR3 comprises 15 residues. CDR3 DNA: TGTGCCAGCAGCAAAGAAGGGACTAAAAACAATGAGCAGTTCTTC. It specifies CASSKEGTKNNEQFF.

This clone was seen a few times. The chain has TRBV7-9 and TRBJ2-7; 7 nucleotides align to TRBD1. The germline V gene has CDR1 SEHNR and CDR2 FQNEAQ (reference sequence). This CDR3 spans 15 amino acids. V dropped 6 bases and J dropped 0; count of bases not matched to a gene: 8. The CDR3 DNA reads as TGTGCCAGCAGTCGACAGGGCCAGGGCTCCTACGAGCAGTACTTC. Protein sequence: CASSRQGQGSYEQYF.

A few counts support this clone. The chain carries TRBV6-4 and TRBJ2-5, with 13 bases that match TRBD2. Germline V CDR1 and CDR2: MRHNA, SNTAGT. The CDR3 is 16 amino acids. J lost 2 bases, V lost 6 bases, and 6 bases had no gene match. The chain's CDR3 is CASSPTLAGGQETQYF. CDR3 DNA: TGTGCCAGCAGCCCCACACTAGCGGGAGGGCAAGAGACCCAGTACTTC.

The CDR3 loop reads CASSPQRGINYGYTF. The CDR3 coding sequence is TGTGCCAGCAGCCCTCAGAGAGGGATTAACTATGGCTACACCTTC. The chain couples TRBV6-1 to TRBJ1-2; D remains unclear. This CDR3 has 15 residues. Germline lookup yields CDR1 MNHNS and CDR2 SASEGT. Trimming pared 6 bases from V and 1 base from J, leaving 15 bases between.

The chain couples TRBV30 to TRBJ2-7; 10 nucleotides agree with TRBD2. From germline, CDR1 is GTSNPN and CDR2 SVGIG (reference sequence). Trimming removed 3 bases from V and 3 bases from J; junction bases left unmatched: 14. The CDR3 has 17 residues. CDR3 in amino acids: CAWSARRAGGPVYEQYF. CDR3 sequence (DNA): TGTGCCTGGAGCGCCCGACGAGCGGGAGGGCCTGTCTACGAGCAGTACTTC.

This clone was detected a few times. This sequence joins TRBV6-1 and TRBJ1-2, with D perhaps TRBD1 (5 bases). Germline values: CDR1 MNHNS, CDR2 SASEGT. The CDR3 loop spans 14 amino acids. V lost 3 bases and J 3 bases, leaving 11 bases between the germline ends. The CDR3 bases are TGTGCCAGCAGTGACGGAGCGGGGCACTATGGCTACACCTTC. Translated: CASSDGAGHYGYTF.

This clone occurred a few times. The V call is TRBV5-1, the J call TRBJ1-5; D perhaps matches TRBD1 (6 bases). This CDR3 is built from 15 residues. CDR1 and CDR2 (germline): SGHRS, YFSETQ. Trimming stripped 2 bases from V and 5 bases from J, with 14 bases between. CDR3 sequence reads: CASSLTGTFDQPQHF. For the CDR3, the DNA is TGCGCCAGCAGCTTAACAGGGACGTTCGATCAGCCCCAGCATTTT. Full variable domain (remainder filled in from reference TRBV5-1 and TRBJ1-5): KAGVTQTPRYLIKTRGQQVTLSCSPISGHRSVSWYQQTPGQGLQFLFEYFSETQRNKGNFPGRFSGRQFSNSRSEMNVSTLELGDSALYLCASSLTGTFDQPQHFGDGTRLSIL.

Only a few counts were recorded for this clone. The identical CDR3 is also encoded by other nucleotide sequences in the sample. The chain combines TRBV18 with TRBJ2-2; perhaps TRBD1 as D (6 bases). V was trimmed by 6 bases and J by 1 base, leaving 9 bases between them. The CDR3 is 14 residues long. Germline V gene sequence: CDR1 KGHSH, CDR2 LQKENI. The CDR3 sequence: CASSPDRNTGELFF. The CDR3 DNA sequence: TGTGCCAGCTCCCCGGACAGGAACACCGGGGAGCTGTTTTTT.

The J gene is TRBJ2-2, the V gene TRBV9; D possibly corresponds to TRBD1 (5 bases). There are 17 residues in the CDR3. Trimming cost V 4 bases and J 5 bases, with 21 bases left between them. CDR1 is SGDLS, CDR2 YYNGEE, per germline. CDR3 DNA: TGTGCCAGCAGCCGAGGAAGTGGGGCCCCCACTACCGGGGAGCTGTTTTTT. It encodes CASSRGSGAPTTGELFF.

The chain is built from TRBV27 and TRBJ1-1, with 7 bases fitting TRBD1. Germline trimming cut 4 bases from V and 1 base from J; bases unmatched to any gene: 3. Germline loops: CDR1 MNHEY, CDR2 SMNVEV (reference sequence). The CDR3 is 14 residues long. CDR3 bases: TGTGCCAGCAGTTGGACAGGCCCGAACACTGAAGCTTTCTTT. Amino acids: CASSWTGPNTEAFF.

The chain is built from TRBV7-9 and TRBJ2-5; D is uncertain. CDR3 length: 13 amino acids. V was cut by 0 bases and J by 5 bases, with 7 bases left in between. Germline loops: CDR1 SEHNR, CDR2 FQNEAQ (reference sequence). CDR3 in DNA: TGTGCCAGCAGCTTAGCGGCGGTGGAGACCCAGTACTTC. Residues: CASSLAAVETQYF. Complete variable domain (other parts from reference TRBV7-9 and TRBJ2-5): DTGVSQNPRHKITKRGQNVTFRCDPISEHNRLYWYRQTLGQGPEFLTYFQNEAQLEKSRLLSDRFSAERPKGSFSTLEIQRTEQGDSAMYLCASSLAAVETQYFGPGTRLLVL.